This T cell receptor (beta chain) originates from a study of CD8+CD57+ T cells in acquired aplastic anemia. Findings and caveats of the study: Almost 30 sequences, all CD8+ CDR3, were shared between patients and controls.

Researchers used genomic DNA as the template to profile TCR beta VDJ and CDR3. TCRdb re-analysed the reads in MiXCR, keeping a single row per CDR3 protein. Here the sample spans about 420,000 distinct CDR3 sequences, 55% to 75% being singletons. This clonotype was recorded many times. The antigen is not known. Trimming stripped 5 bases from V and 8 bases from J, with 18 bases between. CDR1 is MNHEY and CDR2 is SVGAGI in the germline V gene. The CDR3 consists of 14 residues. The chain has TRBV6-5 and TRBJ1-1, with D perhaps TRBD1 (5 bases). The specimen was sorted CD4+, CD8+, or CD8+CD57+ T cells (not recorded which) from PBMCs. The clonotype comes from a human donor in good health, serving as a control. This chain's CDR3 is CASSADVGQREAFF. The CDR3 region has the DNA TGTGCCAGCAGTGCCGACGTTGGACAAAGGGAAGCTTTCTTT.